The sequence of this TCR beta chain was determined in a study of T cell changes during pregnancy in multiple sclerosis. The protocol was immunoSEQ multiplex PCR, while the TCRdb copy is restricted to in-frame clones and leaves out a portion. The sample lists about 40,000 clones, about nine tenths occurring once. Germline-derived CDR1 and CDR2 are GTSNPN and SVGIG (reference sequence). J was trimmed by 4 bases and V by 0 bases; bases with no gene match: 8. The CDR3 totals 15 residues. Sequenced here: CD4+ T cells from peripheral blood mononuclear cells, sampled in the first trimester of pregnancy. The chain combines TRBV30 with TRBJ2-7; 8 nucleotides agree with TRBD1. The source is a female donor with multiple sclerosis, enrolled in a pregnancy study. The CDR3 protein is CAWSVGYRGVYEQYF. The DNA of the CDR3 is TGTGCCTGGAGTGTAGGTTACAGGGGGGTATACGAGCAGTACTTC.